This is a list of T cell receptor beta chains from one sample in a study of T cells in Graves' hyperthyroidism and ophthalmopathy. TCRdb called the multiplex PCR reads again in MiXCR, with one record for every CDR3 protein. The repertoire consists of hundreds of thousands of distinct CDR3 sequences, with 38% occurring once and the leading ten covering 8.9%. Input material: blood. The source is a young man with Graves' hyperthyroidism. The CDR3 runs from the conserved cysteine through the conserved F or W. D genes are given only for firm matches. Clone size appears in some rows only: once, few, many, or a class for an expanded clone.

J gene	clone size	D gene	V gene	CDR3 DNA	CDR3 protein
TRBJ2-6	.	TRBD1	TRBV20-1	TGCAGTGCTAGGTCACCGGGACAGGGGGCCAACGTCCTGACTTTC	CSARSPGQGANVLTF
TRBJ2-7	.	.	TRBV7-9	TGTGCCAGCAGCGCGGGGGACAGGAGGACGGACGAGCGGTACTTC	CASSAGDRRTDERYF
TRBJ2-2	few	.	TRBV19	TGTGCCAGTAGTTTACACAGGGTGACGAACACCGGGGAGCTGTTTTTT	CASSLHRVTNTGELFF
TRBJ1-6	.	TRBD1	TRBV29-1	TGCAGCGCCCGGACAGGGGGCGGTAATTCACCCCTCCACTTT	CSARTGGGNSPLHF
TRBJ2-7	.	TRBD1	TRBV7-8	TGTGCCAGCAGCCAAGCACAGGGGCCCACAACTTACGAGCAGTACTTC	CASSQAQGPTTYEQYF
TRBJ1-1	.	.	TRBV5-1	TGCGCCAGCAGCTTGTATTCTGTGGACACTGAAGCTTTCTTT	CASSLYSVDTEAFF
TRBJ1-1	many	TRBD1	TRBV10-3	TGTGCCAGCTCATCGGACAGGAATGAAGCTTTCTTT	CASSSDRNEAFF
TRBJ1-3	few	.	TRBV7-2	TGTGCCAGCAGCTTAGCTCTACCCGGGACGGGAAACACCATATATTTT	CASSLALPGTGNTIYF
TRBJ1-5	few	.	TRBV2	TGTGCCAGCAGAGGGAATGGCAATCAGCCCCAGCATTTT	CASRGNGNQPQHF
TRBJ1-2	few	TRBD1	TRBV19	TGTGCCAGTATTTCATCAGGGGGAGCTAACTATGGCTACACCTTC	CASISSGGANYGYTF
TRBJ2-7	once	.	TRBV20-1	TGCAGTGCTAGAGGGGCCAGGGGGGACTACTACGAGCAGTACTTC	CSARGARGDYYEQYF
TRBJ1-6	.	.	TRBV10-3	TGTGCCAGCAGTCCCAACTTCTCCCGAGATTCACCCCTCCACTTT	CASSPNFSRDSPLHF
TRBJ2-7	.	.	TRBV4-3	TGCGCCAGCAGCCCCCACGGGGGACTTTACGAGCAGTACTTC	CASSPHGGLYEQYF
TRBJ2-2	.	.	TRBV7-2	TGTGCCAGCAGCTTAGGGGGACGGGGCACCGGGGAGCTGTTTTTT	CASSLGGRGTGELFF
TRBJ1-3	.	.	TRBV7-9	TGTGCCAGCATAGGGGGACGCAGGATCTCTGGAAACACCATATATTTT	CASIGGRRISGNTIYF
TRBJ2-7	.	.	TRBV25-1	TGTGCCAGCAGTGACGCCGAAGGGGACTACGAGCAGTACTTC	CASSDAEGDYEQYF
TRBJ2-7	many	.	TRBV20-1	TGCAGTGCTAGAGGTCTATCGGACGAGCAGTACTTC	CSARGLSDEQYF
TRBJ1-2	.	.	TRBV7-8	TGTGCCAGCCTGGGGATCTATGGCTACACCTTC	CASLGIYGYTF
TRBJ1-2	few	TRBD1	TRBV12-3/TRBV12-4	TGTGCCAGCAGTTTTGGAGGGGGCGCAGATGGCTACACCTTC	CASSFGGGADGYTF
TRBJ2-7	.	.	TRBV7-8	TGTGCCAGCAGCCCCCAGAGCGGGTCCACCTACGAGCAGTACTTC	CASSPQSGSTYEQYF
TRBJ1-5	many	.	TRBV7-2	TGTGCCAGCAGCCTTTACAGCTTAGATCAGCCCCAGCATTTT	CASSLYSLDQPQHF
TRBJ1-6	many	TRBD1	TRBV7-9	TGTGCCAGCAGCTCACCCGTCAGGACAGGGAGCGATTCACCCCTCCACTTT	CASSSPVRTGSDSPLHF